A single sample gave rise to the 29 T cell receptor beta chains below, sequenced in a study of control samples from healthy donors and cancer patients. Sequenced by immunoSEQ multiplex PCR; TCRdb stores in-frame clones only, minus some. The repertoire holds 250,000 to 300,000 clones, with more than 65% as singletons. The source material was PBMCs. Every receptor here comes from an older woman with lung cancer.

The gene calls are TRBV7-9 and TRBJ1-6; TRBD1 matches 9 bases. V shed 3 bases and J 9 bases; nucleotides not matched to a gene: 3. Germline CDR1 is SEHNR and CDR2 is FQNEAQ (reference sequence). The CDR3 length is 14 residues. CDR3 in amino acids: CASSFGQGSSPLHF. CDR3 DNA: TGTGCCAGCAGCTTTGGACAGGGGAGTTCACCCCTCCACTTT.

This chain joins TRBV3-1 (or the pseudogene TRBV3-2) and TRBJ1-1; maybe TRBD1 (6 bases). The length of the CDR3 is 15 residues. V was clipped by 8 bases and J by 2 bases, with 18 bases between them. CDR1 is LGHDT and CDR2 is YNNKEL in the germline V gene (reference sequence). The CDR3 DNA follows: TGTGCCAGCGCTATAAGCACAGGGAGAAACACTGAAGCTTTCTTT. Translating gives CASAISTGRNTEAFF.

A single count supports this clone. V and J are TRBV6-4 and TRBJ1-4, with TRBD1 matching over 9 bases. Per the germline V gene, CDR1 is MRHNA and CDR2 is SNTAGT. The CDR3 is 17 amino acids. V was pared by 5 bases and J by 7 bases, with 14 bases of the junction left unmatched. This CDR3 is CASSTRPTQGAGEKLFF. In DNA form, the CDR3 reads TGTGCCAGCAGTACCAGACCTACACAGGGGGCCGGTGAAAAACTGTTTTTT.

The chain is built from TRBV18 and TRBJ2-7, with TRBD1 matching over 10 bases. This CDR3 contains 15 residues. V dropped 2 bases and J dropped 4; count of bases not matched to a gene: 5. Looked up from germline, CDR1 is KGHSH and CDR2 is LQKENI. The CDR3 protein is CASSPATGGLYEQYF. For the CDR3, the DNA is TGTGCCAGCTCACCAGCGACAGGGGGCTTATACGAGCAGTACTTC.

CDR3 amino acids: CASSPPFAGSTEAFF. CDR3 nucleotide sequence: TGTGCCAGCTCACCACCGTTCGCAGGGAGCACTGAAGCTTTCTTT. This chain connects TRBV18 to TRBJ1-1; TRBD1 might be the D (5 bases). V gave up 0 bases and J gave up 4 bases, with 12 bases separating them. Germline-derived CDR1 and CDR2 are KGHSH and LQKENI. This CDR3 comprises 15 residues. The full variable domain, with the rest looked up from reference TRBV18 and TRBJ1-1, is NAGVMQNPRHLVRRRGQEARLRCSPMKGHSHVYWYRQLPEEGLKFMVYLQKENIIDESGMPKERFSAEFPKEGPSILRIQQVVRGDSAAYFCASSPPFAGSTEAFFGQGTRLTVV.

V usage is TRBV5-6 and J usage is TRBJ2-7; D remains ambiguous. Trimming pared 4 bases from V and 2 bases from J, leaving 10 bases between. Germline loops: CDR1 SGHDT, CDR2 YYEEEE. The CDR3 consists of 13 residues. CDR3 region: CASSPQFTYEQYF. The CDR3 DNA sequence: TGTGCCAGCAGCCCACAGTTTACCTACGAGCAGTACTTC.

In DNA, the CDR3 is TGCGCCAGCAGCTTGTCAGACAGGAGAGCATACGAGCAGTACTTC. The encoded protein is CASSLSDRRAYEQYF. V and J are TRBV5-1 and TRBJ2-7, with D maybe TRBD1 (6 bases). The length of the CDR3 is 15 residues. Germline assignment: CDR1 SGHRS and CDR2 YFSETQ. The V gene lost 1 base and the J gene lost 4 bases, with 15 bases spanning the gap.

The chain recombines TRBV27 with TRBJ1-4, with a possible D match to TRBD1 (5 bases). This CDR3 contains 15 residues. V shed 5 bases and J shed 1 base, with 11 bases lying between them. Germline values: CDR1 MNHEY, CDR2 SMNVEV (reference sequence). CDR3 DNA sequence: TGTGCCAGCAGTAAAGGGGCAAGAACTAATGAAAAACTGTTTTTT. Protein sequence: CASSKGARTNEKLFF.

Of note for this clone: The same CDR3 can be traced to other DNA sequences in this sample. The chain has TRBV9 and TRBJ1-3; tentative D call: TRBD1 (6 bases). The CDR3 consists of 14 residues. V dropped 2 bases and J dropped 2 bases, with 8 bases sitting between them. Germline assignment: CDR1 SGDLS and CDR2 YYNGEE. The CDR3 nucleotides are TGTGCCAGCAGCGTCACAGGGACTGGAAACACCATATATTTT. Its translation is CASSVTGTGNTIYF.

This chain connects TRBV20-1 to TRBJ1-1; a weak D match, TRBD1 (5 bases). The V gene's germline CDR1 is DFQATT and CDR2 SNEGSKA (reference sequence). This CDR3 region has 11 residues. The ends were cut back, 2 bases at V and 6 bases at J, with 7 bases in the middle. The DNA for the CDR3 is TGCAGTGCTAGACGGGACCCTGAAGCTTTCTTT. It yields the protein CSARRDPEAFF.

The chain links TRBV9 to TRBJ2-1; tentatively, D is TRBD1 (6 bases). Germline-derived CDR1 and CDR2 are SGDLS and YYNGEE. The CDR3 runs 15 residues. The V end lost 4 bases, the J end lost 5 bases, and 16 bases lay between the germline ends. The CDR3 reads CASSPRDTKHNEQFF. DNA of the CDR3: TGTGCCAGCAGCCCCCGGGACACTAAACACAATGAGCAGTTCTTC.

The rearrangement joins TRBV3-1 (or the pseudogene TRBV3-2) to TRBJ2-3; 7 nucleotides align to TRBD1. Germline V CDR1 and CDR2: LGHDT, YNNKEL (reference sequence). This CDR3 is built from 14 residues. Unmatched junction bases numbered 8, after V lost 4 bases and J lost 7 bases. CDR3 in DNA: TGTGCCAGCAGCCTCCGAGGGGGCCCCAATACGCAGTATTTT. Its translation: CASSLRGGPNTQYF.

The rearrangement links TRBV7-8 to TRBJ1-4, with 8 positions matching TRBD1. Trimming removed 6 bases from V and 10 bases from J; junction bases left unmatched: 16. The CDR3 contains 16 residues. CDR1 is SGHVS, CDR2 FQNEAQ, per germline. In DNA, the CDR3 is TGTGCCAGCAGTTCCGACAGGGGATATGATATCGGAAAACTGTTTTTT. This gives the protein CASSSDRGYDIGKLFF.

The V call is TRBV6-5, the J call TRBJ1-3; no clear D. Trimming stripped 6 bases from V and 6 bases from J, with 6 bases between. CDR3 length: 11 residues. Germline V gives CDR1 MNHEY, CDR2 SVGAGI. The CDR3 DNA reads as TGTGCCAGCAGGGTGCAAAACACCATATATTTT. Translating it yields CASRVQNTIYF.

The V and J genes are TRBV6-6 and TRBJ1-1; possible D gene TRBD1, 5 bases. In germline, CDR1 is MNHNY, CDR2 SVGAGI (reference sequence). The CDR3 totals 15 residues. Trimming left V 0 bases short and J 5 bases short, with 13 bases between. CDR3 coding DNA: TGTGCCAGCAGTTACTCCAAGGGGCTGGGAACTGAAGCTTTCTTT. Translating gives CASSYSKGLGTEAFF.

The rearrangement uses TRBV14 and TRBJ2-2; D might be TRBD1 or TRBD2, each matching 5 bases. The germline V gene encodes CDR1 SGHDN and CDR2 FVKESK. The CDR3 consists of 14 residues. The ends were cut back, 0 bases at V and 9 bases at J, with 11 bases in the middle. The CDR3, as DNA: TGTGCCAGCAGCCAAGATCTCGGGGCTCGGGAGCTGTTTTTT. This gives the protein CASSQDLGARELFF.

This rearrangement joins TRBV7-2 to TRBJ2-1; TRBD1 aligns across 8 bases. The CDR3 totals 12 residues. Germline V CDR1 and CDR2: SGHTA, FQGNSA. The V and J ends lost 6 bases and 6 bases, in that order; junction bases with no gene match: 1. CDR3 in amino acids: CASSTGGNEQFF. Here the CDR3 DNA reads TGTGCCAGCAGTACAGGGGGCAATGAGCAGTTCTTC.

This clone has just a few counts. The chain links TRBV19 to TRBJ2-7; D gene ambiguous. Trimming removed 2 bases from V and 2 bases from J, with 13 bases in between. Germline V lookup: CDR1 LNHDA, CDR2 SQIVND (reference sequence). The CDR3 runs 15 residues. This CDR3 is CASSISLGSPYEQYF. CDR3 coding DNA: TGTGCCAGTAGTATATCATTAGGGTCCCCCTACGAGCAGTACTTC. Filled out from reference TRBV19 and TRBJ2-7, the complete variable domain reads DGGITQSPKYLFRKEGQNVTLSCEQNLNHDAMYWYRQDPGQGLRLIYYSQIVNDFQKGDIAEGYSVSREKKESFPLTVTSAQKNPTAFYLCASSISLGSPYEQYFGPGTRLTVT.

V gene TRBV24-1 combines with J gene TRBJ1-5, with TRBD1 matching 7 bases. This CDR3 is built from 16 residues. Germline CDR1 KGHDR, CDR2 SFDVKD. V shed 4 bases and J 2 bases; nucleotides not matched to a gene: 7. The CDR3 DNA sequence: TGTGCCACCAGTGACGTTACAGGGGCCGGCAATCAGCCCCAGCATTTT. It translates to CATSDVTGAGNQPQHF.

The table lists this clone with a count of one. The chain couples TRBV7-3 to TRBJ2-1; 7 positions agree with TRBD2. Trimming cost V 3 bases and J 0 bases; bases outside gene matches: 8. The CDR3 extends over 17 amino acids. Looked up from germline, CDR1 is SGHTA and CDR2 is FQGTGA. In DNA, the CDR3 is TGTGCCAGCAGCTTCGATAGCGGGTTATACTCCTACAATGAGCAGTTCTTC. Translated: CASSFDSGLYSYNEQFF.

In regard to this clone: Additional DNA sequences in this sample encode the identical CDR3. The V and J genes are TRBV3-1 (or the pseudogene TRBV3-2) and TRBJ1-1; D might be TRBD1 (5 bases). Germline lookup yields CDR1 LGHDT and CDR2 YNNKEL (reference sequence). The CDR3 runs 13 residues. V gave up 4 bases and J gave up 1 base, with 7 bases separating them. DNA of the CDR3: TGTGCCAGCAGCCCAACAGGGAACACTGAAGCTTTCTTT. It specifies CASSPTGNTEAFF.

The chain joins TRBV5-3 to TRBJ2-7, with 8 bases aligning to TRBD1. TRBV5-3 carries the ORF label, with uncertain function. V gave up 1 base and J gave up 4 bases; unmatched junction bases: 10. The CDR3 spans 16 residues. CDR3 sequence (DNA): TGTGCCAGAAGCTTGCTCTCCGACAGGGGCGTTTACGAGCAGTACTTC. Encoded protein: CARSLLSDRGVYEQYF.

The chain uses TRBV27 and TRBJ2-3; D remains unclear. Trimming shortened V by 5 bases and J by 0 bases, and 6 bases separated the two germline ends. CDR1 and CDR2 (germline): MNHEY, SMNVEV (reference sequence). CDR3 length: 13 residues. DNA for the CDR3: TGTGCCAGCAGTCACGGAAGCACAGATACGCAGTATTTT. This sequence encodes CASSHGSTDTQYF.

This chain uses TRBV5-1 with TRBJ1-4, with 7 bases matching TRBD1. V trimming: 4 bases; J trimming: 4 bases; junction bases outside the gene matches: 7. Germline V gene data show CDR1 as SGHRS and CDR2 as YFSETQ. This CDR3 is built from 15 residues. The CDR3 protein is CASSSTGVLNEKLFF. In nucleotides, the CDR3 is TGCGCCAGCAGCAGCACAGGGGTCCTTAATGAAAAACTGTTTTTT.

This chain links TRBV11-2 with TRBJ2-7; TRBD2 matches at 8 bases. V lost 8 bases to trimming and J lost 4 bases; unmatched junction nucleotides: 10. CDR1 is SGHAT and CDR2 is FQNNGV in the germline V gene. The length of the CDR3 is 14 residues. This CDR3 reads CASGRGDGGYEQYF. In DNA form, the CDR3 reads TGTGCCAGCGGGCGGGGGGACGGTGGATACGAGCAGTACTTC.

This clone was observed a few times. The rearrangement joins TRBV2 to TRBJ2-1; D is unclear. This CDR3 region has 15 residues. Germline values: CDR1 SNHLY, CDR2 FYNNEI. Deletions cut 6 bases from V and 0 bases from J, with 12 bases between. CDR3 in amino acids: CASRDTASSYNEQFF. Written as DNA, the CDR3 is TGTGCCAGCAGGGATACCGCAAGCTCCTACAATGAGCAGTTCTTC.

The CDR3 DNA reads TGCGCCAGCAGCTTGGCTTCCGGGACAGGCTACGAGCAGTACTTC. Residues: CASSLASGTGYEQYF. The chain joins TRBV5-1 to TRBJ2-7; 8 positions match TRBD1. Looked up from germline, CDR1 is SGHRS and CDR2 is YFSETQ. The V and J ends lost 0 bases and 3 bases, in that order; junction bases with no gene match: 5. The CDR3 runs to 15 residues.

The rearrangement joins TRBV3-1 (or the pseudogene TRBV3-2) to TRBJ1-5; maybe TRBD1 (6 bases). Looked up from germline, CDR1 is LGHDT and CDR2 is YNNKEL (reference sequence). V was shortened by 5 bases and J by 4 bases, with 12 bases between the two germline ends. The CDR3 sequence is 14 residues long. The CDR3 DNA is TGTGCCAGCAGCGGGGGGCCAGGGAATCAGCCCCAGCATTTT. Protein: CASSGGPGNQPQHF.

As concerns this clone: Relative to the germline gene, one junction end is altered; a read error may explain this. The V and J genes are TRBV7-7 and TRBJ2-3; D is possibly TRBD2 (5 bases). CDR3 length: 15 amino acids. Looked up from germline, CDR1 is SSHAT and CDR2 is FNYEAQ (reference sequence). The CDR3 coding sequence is TGTGCTAGCAGCTTAGGCTCGGGGTTCCCAGATACGCAGTATTTT. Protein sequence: CASSLGSGFPDTQYF.